The clone carrying this TCR beta chain turned up a few times. Its antigen is not identified. The TCR beta library used iRepertoire HTBI primers with Arm-PCR amplification of CDR3. TCRdb used MiXCR to reprocess the multiplex PCR reads, holding one entry per CDR3 protein. The table includes 400,000 to 500,000 distinct CDR3 sequences, around 15% detected once. The time point was: newly diagnosed GD, antithyroid drugs for less than 3 months. With RNA extracted from PBMCs as input, the TCR library was made. The patients were drawn from one endocrinology department in Xi'an, China. The data were obtained in a study of regulatory T cells in long-lasting Graves disease. Across the whole study: The study enrolled newly diagnosed Graves' patients on antithyroid drugs under 3 months. Findings of the study overall: In persistent patients, shared public clonotypes (more than 2,500) outnumbered those in new patients (approximately 880).

This CDR3 contains 15 residues. The germline V and J ends were trimmed by 0 bases and 0 bases, with 8 bases remaining between them. Germline V lookup: CDR1 MGHRA, CDR2 YSYEKL. These same records also appear under a second study, on T cells in Graves' hyperthyroidism and ophthalmopathy.

The clonotype comes from a woman between 18 and 29 years old with Graves disease. Sequenced here: peripheral blood mononuclear cells (PBMCs), sampled at new diagnosis, from a patient treated with antithyroid drugs. The chain is built from TRBV4-1 and TRBJ2-5; D call uncertain. Written as DNA, the CDR3 is TGCGCCAGCAGCCAAGATCTAAGGGACCAAGAGACCCAGTACTTC. Protein: CASSQDLRDQETQYF.